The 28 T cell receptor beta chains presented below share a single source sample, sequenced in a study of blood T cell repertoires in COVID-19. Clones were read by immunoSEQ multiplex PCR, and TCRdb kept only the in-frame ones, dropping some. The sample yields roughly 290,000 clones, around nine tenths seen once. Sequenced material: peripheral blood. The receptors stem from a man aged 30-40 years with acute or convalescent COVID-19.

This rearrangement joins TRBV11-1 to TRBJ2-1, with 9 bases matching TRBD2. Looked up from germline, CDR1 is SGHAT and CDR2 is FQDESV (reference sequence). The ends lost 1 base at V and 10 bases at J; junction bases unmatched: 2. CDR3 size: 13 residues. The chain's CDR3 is CASSLGLAGEQFF. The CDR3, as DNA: TGTGCCAGCAGCTTAGGGCTAGCGGGGGAGCAGTTCTTC.

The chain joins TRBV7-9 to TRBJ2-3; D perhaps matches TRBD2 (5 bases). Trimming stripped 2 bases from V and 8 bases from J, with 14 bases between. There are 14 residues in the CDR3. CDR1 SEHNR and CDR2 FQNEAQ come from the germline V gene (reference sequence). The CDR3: CASSLNSGSITQYF. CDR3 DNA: TGTGCCAGCAGCTTAAACAGCGGTAGTATTACGCAGTATTTT.

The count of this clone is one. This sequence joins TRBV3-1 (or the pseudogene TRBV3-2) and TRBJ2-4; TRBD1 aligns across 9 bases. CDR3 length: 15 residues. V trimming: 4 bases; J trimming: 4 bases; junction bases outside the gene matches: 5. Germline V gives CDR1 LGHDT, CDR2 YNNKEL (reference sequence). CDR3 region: CASSLPGQGKNIQYF. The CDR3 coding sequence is TGTGCCAGCAGCCTGCCTGGACAGGGGAAAAACATTCAGTACTTC.

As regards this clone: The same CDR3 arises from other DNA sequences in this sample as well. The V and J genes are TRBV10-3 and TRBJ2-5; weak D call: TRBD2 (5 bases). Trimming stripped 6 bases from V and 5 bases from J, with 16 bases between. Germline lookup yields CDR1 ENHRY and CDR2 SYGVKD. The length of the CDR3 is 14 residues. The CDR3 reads CAISPGLLGETQYF. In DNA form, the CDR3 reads TGTGCCATCAGCCCCGGACTCTTGGGGGAGACCCAGTACTTC.

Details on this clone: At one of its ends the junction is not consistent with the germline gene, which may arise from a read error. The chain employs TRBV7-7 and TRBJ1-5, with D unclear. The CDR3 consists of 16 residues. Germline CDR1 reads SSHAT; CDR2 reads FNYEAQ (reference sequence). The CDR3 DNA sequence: TGTGCTAGCACCCCTGGAGATTACCCCAACCATCAGCCCCAGCATTTT. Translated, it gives CASTPGDYPNHQPQHF.

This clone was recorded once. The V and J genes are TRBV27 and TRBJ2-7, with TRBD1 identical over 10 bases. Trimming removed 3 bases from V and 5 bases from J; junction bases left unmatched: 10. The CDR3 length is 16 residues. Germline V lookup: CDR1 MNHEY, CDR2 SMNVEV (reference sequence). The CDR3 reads CASSFSLPGQGHEQYF. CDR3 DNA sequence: TGTGCCAGCAGTTTCTCTCTGCCGGGACAGGGGCACGAGCAGTACTTC.

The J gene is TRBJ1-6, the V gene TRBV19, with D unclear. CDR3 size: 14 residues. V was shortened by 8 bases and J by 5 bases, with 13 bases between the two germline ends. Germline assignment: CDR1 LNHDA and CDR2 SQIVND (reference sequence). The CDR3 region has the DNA TGTGCCAGTCATCAACGGGGTAATAATTCACCCCTCCACTTT. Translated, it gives CASHQRGNNSPLHF.

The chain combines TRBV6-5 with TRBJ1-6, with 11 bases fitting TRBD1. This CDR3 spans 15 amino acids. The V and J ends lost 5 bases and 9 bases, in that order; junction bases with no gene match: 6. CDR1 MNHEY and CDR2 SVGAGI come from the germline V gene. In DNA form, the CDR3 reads TGTGCCAGCAGTCCCGGGACAGGGGGGAGTTCACCCCTCCACTTT. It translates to CASSPGTGGSSPLHF.

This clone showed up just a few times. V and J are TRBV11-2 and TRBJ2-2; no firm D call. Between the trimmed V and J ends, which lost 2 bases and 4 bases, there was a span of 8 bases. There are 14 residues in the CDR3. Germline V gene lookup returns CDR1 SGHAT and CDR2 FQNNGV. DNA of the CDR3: TGTGCCAGCAGCTTAAATGCCGGCACCGGGGAGCTGTTTTTT. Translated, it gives CASSLNAGTGELFF.

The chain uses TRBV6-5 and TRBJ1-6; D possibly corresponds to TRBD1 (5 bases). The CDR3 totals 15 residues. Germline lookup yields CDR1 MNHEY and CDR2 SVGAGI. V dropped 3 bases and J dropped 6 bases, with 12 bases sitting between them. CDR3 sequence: CASSYWGDRNSPLHF. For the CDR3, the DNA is TGTGCCAGCAGTTATTGGGGGGATCGTAATTCACCCCTCCACTTT.

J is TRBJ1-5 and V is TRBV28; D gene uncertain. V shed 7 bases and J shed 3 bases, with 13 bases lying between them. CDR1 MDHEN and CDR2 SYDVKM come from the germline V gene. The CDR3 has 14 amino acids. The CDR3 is CASIGGQLNQPQHF. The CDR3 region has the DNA TGTGCCAGCATAGGAGGTCAACTCAATCAGCCCCAGCATTTT.

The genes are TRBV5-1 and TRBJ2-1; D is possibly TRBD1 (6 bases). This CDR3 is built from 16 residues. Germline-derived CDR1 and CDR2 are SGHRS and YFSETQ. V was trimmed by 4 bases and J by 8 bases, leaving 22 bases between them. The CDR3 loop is CASSAGGTSGLDEQFF. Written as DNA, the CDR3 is TGCGCCAGCAGCGCCGGTGGGACATCTGGGCTCGATGAGCAGTTCTTC.

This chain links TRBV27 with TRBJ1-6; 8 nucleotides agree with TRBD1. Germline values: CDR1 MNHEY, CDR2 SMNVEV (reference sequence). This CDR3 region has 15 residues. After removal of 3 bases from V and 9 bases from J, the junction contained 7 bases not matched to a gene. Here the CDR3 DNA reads TGTGCCAGCAGTTTTCAGGGGGCCAGTAGTTCACCCCTCCACTTT. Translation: CASSFQGASSSPLHF.

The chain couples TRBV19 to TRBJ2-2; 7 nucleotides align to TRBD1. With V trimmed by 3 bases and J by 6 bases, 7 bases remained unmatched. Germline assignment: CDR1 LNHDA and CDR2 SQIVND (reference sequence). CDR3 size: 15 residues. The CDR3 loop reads CASSIPRGLAGELFF. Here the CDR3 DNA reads TGTGCCAGTAGTATCCCCAGGGGGTTAGCCGGGGAGCTGTTTTTT. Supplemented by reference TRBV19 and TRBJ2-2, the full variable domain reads DGGITQSPKYLFRKEGQNVTLSCEQNLNHDAMYWYRQDPGQGLRLIYYSQIVNDFQKGDIAEGYSVSREKKESFPLTVTSAQKNPTAFYLCASSIPRGLAGELFFGEGSRLTVL.

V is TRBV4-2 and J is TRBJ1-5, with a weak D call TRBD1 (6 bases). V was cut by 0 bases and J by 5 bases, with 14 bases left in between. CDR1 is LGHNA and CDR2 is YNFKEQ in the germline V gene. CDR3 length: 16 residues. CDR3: CASSQDRKQGYQPQHF. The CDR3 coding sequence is TGTGCCAGCAGCCAAGATCGGAAACAGGGCTATCAGCCCCAGCATTTT.

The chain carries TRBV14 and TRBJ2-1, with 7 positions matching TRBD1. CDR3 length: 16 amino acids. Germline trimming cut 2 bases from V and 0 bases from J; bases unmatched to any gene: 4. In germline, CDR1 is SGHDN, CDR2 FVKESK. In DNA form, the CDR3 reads TGTGCCAGCAGCCAATTAAGGGACAGCTCCTACAATGAGCAGTTCTTC. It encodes CASSQLRDSSYNEQFF.

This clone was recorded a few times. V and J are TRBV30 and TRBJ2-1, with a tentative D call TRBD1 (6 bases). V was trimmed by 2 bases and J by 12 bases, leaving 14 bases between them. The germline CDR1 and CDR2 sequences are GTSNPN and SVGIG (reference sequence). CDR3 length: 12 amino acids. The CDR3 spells CAWSRGSFGQFF. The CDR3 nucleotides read TGTGCCTGGAGTAGGGGGAGTTTTGGGCAGTTCTTC.

The DNA for the CDR3 is TGTGCCAGTAGTATCCAACAGGGGAGGTATGAAAAACTGTTTTTT. This sequence encodes CASSIQQGRYEKLFF. This sequence joins TRBV19 and TRBJ1-4; 7 bases line up with TRBD1. This CDR3 is 15 amino acids long. J lost 6 bases, V lost 3 bases, and 7 bases had no gene match. Germline V gene data show CDR1 as LNHDA and CDR2 as SQIVND (reference sequence). The full variable domain, rest sourced from reference TRBV19 and TRBJ1-4, is DGGITQSPKYLFRKEGQNVTLSCEQNLNHDAMYWYRQDPGQGLRLIYYSQIVNDFQKGDIAEGYSVSREKKESFPLTVTSAQKNPTAFYLCASSIQQGRYEKLFFGSGTQLSVL.

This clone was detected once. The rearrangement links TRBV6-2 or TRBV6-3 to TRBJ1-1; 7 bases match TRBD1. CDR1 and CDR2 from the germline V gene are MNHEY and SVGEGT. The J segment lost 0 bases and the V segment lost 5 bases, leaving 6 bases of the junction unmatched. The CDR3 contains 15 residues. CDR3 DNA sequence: TGTGCCAGCAGTCCCCTGGACAGGTTGAACACTGAAGCTTTCTTT. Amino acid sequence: CASSPLDRLNTEAFF.

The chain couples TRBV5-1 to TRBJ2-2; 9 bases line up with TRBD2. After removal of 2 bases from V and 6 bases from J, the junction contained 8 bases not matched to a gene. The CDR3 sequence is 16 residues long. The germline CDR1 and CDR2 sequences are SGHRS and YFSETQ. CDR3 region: CASSFSGTSRPGELFF. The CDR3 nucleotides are TGCGCCAGCAGCTTTTCCGGGACTAGCCGTCCCGGGGAGCTGTTTTTT.

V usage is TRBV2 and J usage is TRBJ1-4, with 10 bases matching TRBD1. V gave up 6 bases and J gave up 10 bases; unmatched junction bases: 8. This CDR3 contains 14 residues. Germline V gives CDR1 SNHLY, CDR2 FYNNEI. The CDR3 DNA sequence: TGTGCCAGCAGGGTCGGGACAGGGGAAGGAAAACTGTTTTTT. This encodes CASRVGTGEGKLFF. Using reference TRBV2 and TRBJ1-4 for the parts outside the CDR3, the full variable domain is EPEVTQTPSHQVTQMGQEVILRCVPISNHLYFYWYRQILGQKVEFLVSFYNNEISEKSEIFDDQFSVERPDGSNFTLKIRSTKLEDSAMYFCASRVGTGEGKLFFGSGTQLSVL.

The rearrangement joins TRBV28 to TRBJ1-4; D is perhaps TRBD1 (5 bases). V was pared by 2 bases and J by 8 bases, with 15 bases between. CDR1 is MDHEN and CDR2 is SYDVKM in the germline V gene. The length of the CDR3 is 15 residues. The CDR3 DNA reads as TGTGCCAGCAGTTTACCCGGGGGTCGAAACGAAAAACTGTTTTTT. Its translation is CASSLPGGRNEKLFF.

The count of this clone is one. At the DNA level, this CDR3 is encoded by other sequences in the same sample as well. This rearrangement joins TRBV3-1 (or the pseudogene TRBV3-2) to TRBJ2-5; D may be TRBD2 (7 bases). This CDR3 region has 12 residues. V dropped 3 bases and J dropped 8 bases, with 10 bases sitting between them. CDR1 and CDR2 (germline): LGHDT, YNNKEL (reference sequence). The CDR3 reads CASSQGGGTQYF. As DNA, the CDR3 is TGTGCCAGCAGCCAGGGAGGGGGAACCCAGTACTTC.

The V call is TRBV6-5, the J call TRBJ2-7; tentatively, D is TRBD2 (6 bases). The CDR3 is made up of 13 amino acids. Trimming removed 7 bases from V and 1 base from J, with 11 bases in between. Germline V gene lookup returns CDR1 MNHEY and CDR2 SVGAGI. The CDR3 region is CASTSLASYEQYF. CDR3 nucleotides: TGTGCCAGCACTTCGCTAGCGTCCTACGAGCAGTACTTC.

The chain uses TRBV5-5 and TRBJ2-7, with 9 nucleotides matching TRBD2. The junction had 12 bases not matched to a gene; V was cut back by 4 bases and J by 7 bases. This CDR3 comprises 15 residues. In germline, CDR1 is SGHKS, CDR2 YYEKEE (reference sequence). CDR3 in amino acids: CASSVGGLAFEEQYF. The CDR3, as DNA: TGTGCCAGCAGCGTTGGGGGACTAGCCTTTGAAGAGCAGTACTTC.

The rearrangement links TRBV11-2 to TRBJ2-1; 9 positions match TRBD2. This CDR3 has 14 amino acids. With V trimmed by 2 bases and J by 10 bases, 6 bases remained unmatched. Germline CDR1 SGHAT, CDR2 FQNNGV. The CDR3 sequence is CASSLIVLAGEQFF. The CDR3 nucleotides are TGTGCCAGCAGCTTAATCGTTCTAGCGGGAGAGCAGTTCTTC.

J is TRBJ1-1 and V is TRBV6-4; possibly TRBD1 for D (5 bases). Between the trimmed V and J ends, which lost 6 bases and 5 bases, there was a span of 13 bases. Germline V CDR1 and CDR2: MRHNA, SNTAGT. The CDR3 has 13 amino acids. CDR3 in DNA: TGTGCCAGCAGGGAAACAAGGGGAACTGAAGCTTTCTTT. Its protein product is CASRETRGTEAFF.

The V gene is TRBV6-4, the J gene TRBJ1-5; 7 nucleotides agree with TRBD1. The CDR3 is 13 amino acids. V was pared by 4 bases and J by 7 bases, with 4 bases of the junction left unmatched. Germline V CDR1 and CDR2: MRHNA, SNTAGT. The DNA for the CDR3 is TGTGCCAGCAGTGGCCCACAGGGGCAGCCCCAGCATTTT. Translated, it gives CASSGPQGQPQHF.